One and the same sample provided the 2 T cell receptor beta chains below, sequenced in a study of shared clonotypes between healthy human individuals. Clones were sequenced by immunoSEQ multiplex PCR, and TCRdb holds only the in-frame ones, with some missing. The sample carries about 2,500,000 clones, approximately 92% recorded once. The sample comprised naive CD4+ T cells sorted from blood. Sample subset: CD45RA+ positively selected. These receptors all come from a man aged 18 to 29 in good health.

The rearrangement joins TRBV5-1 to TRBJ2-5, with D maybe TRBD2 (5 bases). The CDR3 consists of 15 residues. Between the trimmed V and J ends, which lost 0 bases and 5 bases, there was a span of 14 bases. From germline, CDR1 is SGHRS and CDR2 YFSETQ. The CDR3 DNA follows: TGCGCCAGCAGCTTGGGACTACAAAACAGCGAGACCCAGTACTTC. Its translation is CASSLGLQNSETQYF.

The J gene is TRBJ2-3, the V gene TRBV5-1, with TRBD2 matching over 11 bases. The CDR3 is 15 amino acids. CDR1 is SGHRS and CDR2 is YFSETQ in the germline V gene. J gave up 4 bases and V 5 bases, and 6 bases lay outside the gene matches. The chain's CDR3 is CASRSTSGTSDTQYF. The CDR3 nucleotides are TGCGCCAGCAGATCGACTAGCGGGACCTCAGATACGCAGTATTTT.